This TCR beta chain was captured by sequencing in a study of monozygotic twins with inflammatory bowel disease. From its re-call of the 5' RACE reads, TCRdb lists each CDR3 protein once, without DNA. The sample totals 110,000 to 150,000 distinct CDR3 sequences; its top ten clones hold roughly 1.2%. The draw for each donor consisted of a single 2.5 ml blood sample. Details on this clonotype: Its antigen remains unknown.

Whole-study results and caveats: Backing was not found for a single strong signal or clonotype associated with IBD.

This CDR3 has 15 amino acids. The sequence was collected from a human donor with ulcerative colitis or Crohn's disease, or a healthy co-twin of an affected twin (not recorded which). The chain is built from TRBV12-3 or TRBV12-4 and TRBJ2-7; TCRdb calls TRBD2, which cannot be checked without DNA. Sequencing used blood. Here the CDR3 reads CASSGPTGGNYEQYF.